The rows below give T cell receptor beta chains drawn from one sample of a study of beta chain features in type 1 diabetes. The assay was immunoSEQ multiplex PCR, and TCRdb's table has in-frame clones only and misses some. The sample has a few hundred thousand clones, 25% to 35% seen once. The sample taken for sequencing was naive CD4+ T cells from blood. Receptor source: a man aged 18 to 29 in good health. Both conserved end residues are part of each CDR3. Each record gives: V gene, CDR3 protein.

TRBV4-2 CASSQGQGYTDTQYF
TRBV30 CAWSGASSYNEQFF
TRBV7-2 CASSSQAGGWSYEQYF
TRBV7-8 CASSPLFDAGAETQYF
TRBV4-3 CASSQAQRPTEAFF
TRBV30 CAWSVGVIAYEQYF
TRBV30 CAWSGGLAGKNEQFF
TRBV25-1 CASSDRPSNEQFF
TRBV5-1 CASSLGTGLQETQYF
TRBV7-2 CASSLSTGDNYGYTF
TRBV29-1 CSSEGYTF
TRBV7-9 CASSPSGDLYSYEQYF
TRBV7-2 CASSLERLLNTEAFF
TRBV18 CASSPLGTGLAKNIQYF
TRBV5-1 CASSIQGLDTEAFF
TRBV5-1 CASSLGYGNTYEQYF
TRBV15 CATSRDRGSYNEQFF
TRBV6-1 CASSEIDRGREQFF
TRBV4-1 CASSQPYEGGKLFF
TRBV9 CASSVGGTGQETQYF
TRBV7-6 CASSLGTGLIGQYF
TRBV28 CASSFGGQAKNIQYF
TRBV5-1 CASSPGQAYNEQFF
TRBV19 CASSDLDLSYNEQFF
TRBV5-4 CASSSSGSPYNEQFF
TRBV7-8 CASSKSRTSGYEQYF
TRBV30 CAWRRDLANTGELFF
TRBV5-1 CASSPMHGNTGELFF
TRBV30 CACSTHANNQPQHF
TRBV4-3 CASSSSAADTTYEQYF
TRBV4-3 CASSQVPGADTQYF
TRBV10-3 CASRNGGDKETQYF
TRBV10-3 CAIRGIRLDQYEQYF
TRBV30 CAWSIGDSYNEQFF
TRBV5-1 CASSLPVQPDTQYF
TRBV30 CAWSVRAREGEQYF
TRBV7-8 CASSLGTPPSGYGYTF
TRBV5-1 CASSPGLGSNEQFF
TRBV4-3 CASSSHPGTEIGETQYF
TRBV6-1 CASSEYGGARQPQHF
TRBV28 CASRRTGSDEQYF
TRBV5-1 CASSLATGQYGEQYF
TRBV29-1 CSVRTSGSSYEQYF
TRBV2 CARTTSGRSDTQYF